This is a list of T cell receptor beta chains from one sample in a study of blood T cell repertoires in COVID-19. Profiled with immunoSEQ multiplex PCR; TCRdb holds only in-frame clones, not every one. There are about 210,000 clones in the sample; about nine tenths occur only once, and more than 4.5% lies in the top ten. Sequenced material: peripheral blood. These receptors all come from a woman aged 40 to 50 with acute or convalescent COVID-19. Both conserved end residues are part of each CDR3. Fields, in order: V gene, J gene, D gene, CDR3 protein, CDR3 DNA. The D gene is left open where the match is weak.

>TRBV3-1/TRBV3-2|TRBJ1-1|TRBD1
CASSRQGPTEAFF
TGTGCCAGCAGCCGACAGGGTCCCACTGAAGCTTTCTTT
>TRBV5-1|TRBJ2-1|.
CASGGEYSYNEQFF
TGCGCCAGCGGCGGGGAATACTCCTACAATGAGCAGTTCTTC
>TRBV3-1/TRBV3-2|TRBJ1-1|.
CASSDLNTEAFF
TGTGCCAGCAGTGACTTGAACACTGAAGCTTTCTTT
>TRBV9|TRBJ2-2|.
CASSVRQGQNTGELFF
TGTGCCAGCAGCGTACGCCAGGGGCAAAACACCGGGGAGCTGTTTTTT
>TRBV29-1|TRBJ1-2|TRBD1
CSARTGVNYGYTF
TGCAGCGCACGGACAGGCGTGAACTATGGCTACACCTTC
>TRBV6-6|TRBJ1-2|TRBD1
CASSPSGTGPLGYTF
TGTGCCAGCAGTCCCTCCGGGACAGGGCCACTTGGCTACACCTTC
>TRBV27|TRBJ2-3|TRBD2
CASSFTAGPVWGQYF
TGTGCCAGCAGTTTTACAGCGGGGCCCGTATGGGGGCAGTATTTT
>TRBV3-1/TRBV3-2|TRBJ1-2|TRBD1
CASSQENRGYGYTF
TGTGCCAGCAGCCAAGAAAACAGGGGGTATGGCTACACCTTC
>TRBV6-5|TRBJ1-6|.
CASSYSTANSPLHF
TGTGCCAGCAGTTACTCGACAGCAAATTCACCCCTCCACTTT
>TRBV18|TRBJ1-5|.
CASSRGLNQPQHF
TGTGCCAGCTCACGTGGGCTAAATCAGCCCCAGCATTTT